Each of the 19 T cell receptor beta chains below was sequenced from the same sample in a study of cytomegalovirus exposure and HLA in healthy donors. The PCR ran on 60 Vbeta and 13 Jbeta primers. Only in-frame clones appear in the TCRdb table, and some are missing; sequencing was by immunoSEQ multiplex PCR. The top ten clones hold about 1.7% of a sample with about 200,000 clones, roughly 68% of them seen once. Input material: PBMCs. All receptors come from a woman in her 30s in good health and CMV-seronegative.

This rearrangement joins TRBV5-1 to TRBJ2-5; D might be TRBD1 (5 bases). Trimming shortened V by 0 bases and J by 2 bases, and 8 bases separated the two germline ends. Looked up from germline, CDR1 is SGHRS and CDR2 is YFSETQ. The CDR3 contains 14 residues. CDR3 in DNA: TGCGCCAGCAGCTTGGGACAGATTCAAGAGACCCAGTACTTC. Its translation is CASSLGQIQETQYF. The full variable domain, completed using reference TRBV5-1 and TRBJ2-5, is KAGVTQTPRYLIKTRGQQVTLSCSPISGHRSVSWYQQTPGQGLQFLFEYFSETQRNKGNFPGRFSGRQFSNSRSEMNVSTLELGDSALYLCASSLGQIQETQYFGPGTRLLVL.

The J gene is TRBJ1-1, the V gene TRBV29-1; 8 nucleotides match TRBD1. V shed 7 bases, J shed 5 bases, and the junction held 9 bases outside the gene matches. Germline V gene lookup returns CDR1 SQVTM and CDR2 ANQGSEA. The CDR3 covers 13 residues. CDR3 bases: TGCAGCGCCCGACAGGGGACGGGAACTGAAGCTTTCTTT. This gives the protein CSARQGTGTEAFF.

The genes are TRBV4-1 and TRBJ2-5; the match to TRBD2 covers 13 bases. Germline V gene data show CDR1 as MGHRA and CDR2 as YSYEKL. The CDR3 loop spans 20 amino acids. V was pared by 4 bases and J by 1 base, with 15 bases of the junction left unmatched. The CDR3 reads CASSLYLGLAGAGVQETQYF. The CDR3 bases are TGCGCCAGCAGCCTCTACCTTGGACTAGCGGGGGCCGGGGTCCAAGAGACCCAGTACTTC.

The chain recombines TRBV9 with TRBJ1-4, with 8 bases matching TRBD1. The CDR3 is 16 residues long. Trimming removed 1 base from V and 7 bases from J; junction bases left unmatched: 9. CDR1 is SGDLS and CDR2 is YYNGEE in the germline V gene. CDR3 DNA: TGTGCCAGCAGCGTATCGGGACAGGCAAGGTTTGAAAAACTGTTTTTT. This sequence encodes CASSVSGQARFEKLFF.

This chain connects TRBV5-1 to TRBJ1-6; 8 bases are shared with TRBD1. Trimming at V came to 4 bases and at J to 9 bases, leaving 6 bases not matched to a gene. Germline CDR1 is SGHRS and CDR2 is YFSETQ. The CDR3 contains 14 residues. As DNA, the CDR3 is TGCGCCAGCAGCCCAGACAGGGGCAGTTCACCCCTCCACTTT. It codes for CASSPDRGSSPLHF.

This chain connects TRBV18 to TRBJ2-4; TRBD1 aligns across 10 bases. The V gene's germline CDR1 is KGHSH and CDR2 LQKENI. CDR3 length: 15 residues. V trimming: 2 bases; J trimming: 7 bases; junction bases outside the gene matches: 5. CDR3 in DNA: TGTGCCAGCTCACCAGCGACAGGGGGCAAGAACATTCAGTACTTC. Amino acid sequence: CASSPATGGKNIQYF. Using reference TRBV18 and TRBJ2-4 for the parts outside the CDR3, the full variable domain is NAGVMQNPRHLVRRRGQEARLRCSPMKGHSHVYWYRQLPEEGLKFMVYLQKENIIDESGMPKERFSAEFPKEGPSILRIQQVVRGDSAAYFCASSPATGGKNIQYFGAGTRLSVL.

CDR3 DNA: TGTGCCAGCAGTAACTATCTAGCAGGTTCACCCCTCCACTTT. As protein: CASSNYLAGSPLHF. V usage is TRBV2 and J usage is TRBJ1-6; D remains ambiguous. The germline V gene encodes CDR1 SNHLY and CDR2 FYNNEI. CDR3 length: 14 amino acids. V lost 5 bases to trimming and J lost 9 bases, with 14 bases between them.

The gene calls are TRBV19 and TRBJ1-6; the match to TRBD1 covers 9 bases. The V gene's germline CDR1 is LNHDA and CDR2 SQIVND (reference sequence). The CDR3 totals 15 residues. The J segment lost 9 bases and the V segment lost 4 bases, leaving 7 bases of the junction unmatched. The CDR3 is CASSTTGTGSSPLHF. The CDR3, as DNA: TGTGCCAGTAGTACAACCGGGACAGGGTCTTCACCCCTCCACTTT. The whole variable domain, remainder taken from reference TRBV19 and TRBJ1-6, is DGGITQSPKYLFRKEGQNVTLSCEQNLNHDAMYWYRQDPGQGLRLIYYSQIVNDFQKGDIAEGYSVSREKKESFPLTVTSAQKNPTAFYLCASSTTGTGSSPLHFGNGTRLTVT.

The chain is built from TRBV4-2 and TRBJ2-3, with D tentatively TRBD2 (6 bases). The CDR3 totals 15 residues. Trimming cost V 0 bases and J 3 bases, with 10 bases left between them. CDR1 and CDR2 (germline): LGHNA, YNFKEQ. CDR3 protein: CASSQDWGRTDTQYF. For the CDR3, the DNA is TGTGCCAGCAGCCAAGATTGGGGGAGGACAGATACGCAGTATTTT.

The genes are TRBV2 and TRBJ1-6; 7 bases match TRBD1. Germline V gives CDR1 SNHLY, CDR2 FYNNEI. V shed 6 bases, J shed 9 bases, and the junction held 8 bases outside the gene matches. This CDR3 has 14 amino acids. CDR3 coding DNA: TGTGCCAGCAGGGACAACAGGGGACTTTCACCCCTCCACTTT. Encoded protein: CASRDNRGLSPLHF.

Details on this clone: This sample also contains other DNA sequences that code for the same CDR3. This chain joins TRBV18 and TRBJ1-2; D uncertain. There are 15 residues in the CDR3. Trimming stripped 2 bases from V and 0 bases from J, with 10 bases between. Germline V gene lookup returns CDR1 KGHSH and CDR2 LQKENI. In DNA form, the CDR3 reads TGTGCCAGCTCACCAGCGGGCGGGACTAACTATGGCTACACCTTC. Encoded protein: CASSPAGGTNYGYTF.

The chain is built from TRBV14 and TRBJ2-1, with a weak D call TRBD1 (6 bases). Trimming removed 5 bases at V and 5 bases at J, with 22 bases between. Germline V gene lookup returns CDR1 SGHDN and CDR2 FVKESK. The CDR3 length is 17 residues. This chain's CDR3 is CASSFQNRAWGHNEQFF. CDR3 coding DNA: TGTGCCAGCAGCTTCCAAAACAGGGCGTGGGGGCACAATGAGCAGTTCTTC.

This chain connects TRBV27 to TRBJ2-5; no clear D gene. The germline CDR1 and CDR2 sequences are MNHEY and SMNVEV (reference sequence). The CDR3 totals 12 residues. Trimming left V 2 bases short and J 5 bases short, with 6 bases between. CDR3: CASSLNGETQYF. As DNA, the CDR3 is TGTGCCAGCAGTTTAAACGGGGAGACCCAGTACTTC.

The rearrangement joins TRBV4-3 to TRBJ1-3; no clear D. CDR3 length: 15 residues. In germline, CDR1 is LGHNA, CDR2 YSLEER. Trimming cost V 0 bases and J 0 bases, with 6 bases left between them. The CDR3 DNA sequence: TGCGCCAGCAGCCAAGATGTCGGCTCTGGAAACACCATATATTTT. This gives the protein CASSQDVGSGNTIYF.

This chain links TRBV18 with TRBJ1-2, with D perhaps matching TRBD1 (5 bases). The CDR3 covers 18 residues. The V gene's germline CDR1 is KGHSH and CDR2 LQKENI. The V gene lost 0 bases and the J gene lost 0 bases, with 17 bases spanning the gap. The DNA for the CDR3 is TGTGCCAGCTCACCACCGGACACCGTTACACTGCCTAACTATGGCTACACCTTC. It yields the protein CASSPPDTVTLPNYGYTF.

The gene calls are TRBV25-1 and TRBJ2-3; TRBD1 matches 7 bases. This CDR3 contains 15 residues. J was trimmed by 0 bases and V by 4 bases; bases with no gene match: 4. Looked up from germline, CDR1 is MGHDK and CDR2 is SYGVNS. This CDR3 is CASSVTGESTDTQYF. The DNA of the CDR3 is TGTGCCAGCAGTGTAACAGGGGAGAGCACAGATACGCAGTATTTT.

This rearrangement joins TRBV9 to TRBJ1-3, with 9 bases lining up with TRBD1. The CDR3 has 16 residues. V lost 0 bases, J lost 4 bases, and 5 bases stayed unmatched. Germline CDR1 reads SGDLS; CDR2 reads YYNGEE. The CDR3 sequence: CASSVAGTGLGNTIYF. The CDR3 DNA reads TGTGCCAGCAGCGTAGCCGGGACAGGGCTAGGAAACACCATATATTTT.

The J gene is TRBJ2-7, the V gene TRBV4-1; D perhaps matches TRBD1 (6 bases). Trimming shortened V by 5 bases and J by 1 base, and 15 bases separated the two germline ends. The CDR3 length is 15 residues. The germline CDR1 and CDR2 sequences are MGHRA and YSYEKL. The CDR3 protein is CASSETGQISYEQYF. Written as DNA, the CDR3 is TGCGCCAGCAGCGAGACTGGACAGATTTCCTACGAGCAGTACTTC.

This clone was found a few times. The chain employs TRBV5-5 and TRBJ1-2, with no clear D. Trimming stripped 4 bases from V and 4 bases from J, with 11 bases between. The germline CDR1 and CDR2 sequences are SGHKS and YYEKEE (reference sequence). CDR3 length equals 13 residues. The DNA for the CDR3 is TGTGCCAGCAGCCCGACTGGCGTCTATGGCTACACCTTC. It codes for CASSPTGVYGYTF.